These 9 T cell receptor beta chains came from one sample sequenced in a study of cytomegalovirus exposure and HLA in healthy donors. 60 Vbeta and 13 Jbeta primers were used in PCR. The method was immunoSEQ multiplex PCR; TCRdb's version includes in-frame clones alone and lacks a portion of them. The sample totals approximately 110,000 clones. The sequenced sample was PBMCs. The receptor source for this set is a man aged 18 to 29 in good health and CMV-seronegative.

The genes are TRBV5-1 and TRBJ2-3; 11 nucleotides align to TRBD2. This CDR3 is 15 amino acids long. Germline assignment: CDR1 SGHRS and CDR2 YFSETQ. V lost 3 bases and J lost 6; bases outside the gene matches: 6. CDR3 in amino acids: CASSSGTSGGDTQYF. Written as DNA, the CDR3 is TGCGCCAGCAGCTCAGGTACTAGCGGGGGTGATACGCAGTATTTT.

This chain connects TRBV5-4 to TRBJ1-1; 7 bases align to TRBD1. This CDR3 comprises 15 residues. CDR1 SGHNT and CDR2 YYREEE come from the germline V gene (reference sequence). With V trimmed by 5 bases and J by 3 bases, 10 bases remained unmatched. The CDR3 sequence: CASRTRTQGDTEAFF. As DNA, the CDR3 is TGTGCCAGCAGAACACGAACGCAGGGGGACACTGAAGCTTTCTTT. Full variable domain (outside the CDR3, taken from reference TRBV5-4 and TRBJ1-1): ETGVTQSPTHLIKTRGQQVTLRCSSQSGHNTVSWYQQALGQGPQFIFQYYREEENGRGNFPPRFSGLQFPNYSSELNVNALELDDSALYLCASRTRTQGDTEAFFGQGTRLTVV.

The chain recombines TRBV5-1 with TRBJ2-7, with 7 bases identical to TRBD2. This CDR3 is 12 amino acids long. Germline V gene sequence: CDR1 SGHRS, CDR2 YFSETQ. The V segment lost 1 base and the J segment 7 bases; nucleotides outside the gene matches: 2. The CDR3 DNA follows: TGCGCCAGCAGCTTGCCAGCGGGGGAGCAGTACTTC. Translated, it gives CASSLPAGEQYF.

CDR3 sequence (DNA): TGTGCCAGCTCACCAAAGGAGGTACTAAATTCACCCCTCCACTTT. Translated, it gives CASSPKEVLNSPLHF. The chain recombines TRBV18 with TRBJ1-6; D gene unclear. Trimming removed 2 bases at V and 7 bases at J, with 12 bases between. Germline values: CDR1 KGHSH, CDR2 LQKENI. The CDR3 is 15 amino acids.

The DNA for the CDR3 is TGTGCCTGGAGCAGCCGGGACAGGGCCACCGGGGAGCTGTTTTTT. Residues: CAWSSRDRATGELFF. This chain links TRBV30 with TRBJ2-2; 9 bases map to TRBD1. Unmatched junction bases numbered 6, after V lost 3 bases and J lost 4 bases. The CDR3 is 15 amino acids. CDR1 is GTSNPN, CDR2 SVGIG, per germline (reference sequence). The whole variable domain, filled in from reference TRBV30 and TRBJ2-2, reads SQTIHQWPATLVQPVGSPLSLECTVEGTSNPNLYWYRQAAGRGLQLLFYSVGIGQISSEVPQNLSASRPQDRQFILSSKKLLLSDSGFYLCAWSSRDRATGELFFGEGSRLTVL.

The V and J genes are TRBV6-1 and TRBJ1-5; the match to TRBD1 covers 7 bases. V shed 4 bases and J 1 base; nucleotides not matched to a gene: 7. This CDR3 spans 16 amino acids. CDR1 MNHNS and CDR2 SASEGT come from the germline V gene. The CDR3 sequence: CASSGSRDRSNQPQHF. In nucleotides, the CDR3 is TGTGCCAGCAGTGGTAGCCGGGACAGAAGCAATCAGCCCCAGCATTTT.

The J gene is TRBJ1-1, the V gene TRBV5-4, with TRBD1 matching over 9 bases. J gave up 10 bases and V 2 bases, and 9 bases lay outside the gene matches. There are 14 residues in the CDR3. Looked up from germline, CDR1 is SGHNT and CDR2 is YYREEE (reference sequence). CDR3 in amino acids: CASSFTGGWRGAFF. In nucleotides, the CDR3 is TGTGCCAGCAGCTTTACAGGGGGCTGGAGGGGAGCTTTCTTT.

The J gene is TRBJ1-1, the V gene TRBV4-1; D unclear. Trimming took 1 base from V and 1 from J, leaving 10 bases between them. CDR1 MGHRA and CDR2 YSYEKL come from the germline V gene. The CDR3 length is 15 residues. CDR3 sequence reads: CASSQGQAGNTEAFF. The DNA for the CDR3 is TGCGCCAGCAGCCAAGGTCAGGCTGGGAACACTGAAGCTTTCTTT.

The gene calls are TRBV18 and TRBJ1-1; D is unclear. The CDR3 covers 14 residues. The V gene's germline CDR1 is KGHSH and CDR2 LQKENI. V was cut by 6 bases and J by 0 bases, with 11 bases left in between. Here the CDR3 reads CASSYADMNTEAFF. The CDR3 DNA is TGTGCCAGCTCTTACGCAGACATGAACACTGAAGCTTTCTTT.